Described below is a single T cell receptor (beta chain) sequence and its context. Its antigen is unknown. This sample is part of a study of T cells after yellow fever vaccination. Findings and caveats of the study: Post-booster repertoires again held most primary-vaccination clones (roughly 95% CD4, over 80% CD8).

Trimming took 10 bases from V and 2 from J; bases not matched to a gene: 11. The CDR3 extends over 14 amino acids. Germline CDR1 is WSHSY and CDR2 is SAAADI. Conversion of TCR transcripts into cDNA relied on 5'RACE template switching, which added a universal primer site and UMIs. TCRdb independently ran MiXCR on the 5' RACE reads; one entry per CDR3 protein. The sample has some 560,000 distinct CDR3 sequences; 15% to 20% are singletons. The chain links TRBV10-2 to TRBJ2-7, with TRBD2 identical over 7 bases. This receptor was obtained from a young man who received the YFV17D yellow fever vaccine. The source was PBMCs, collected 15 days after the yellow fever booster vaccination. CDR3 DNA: TGCGCCACCCGGGGGAGGGCCCCAGCCTACGAGCAGTACTTC. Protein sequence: CATRGRAPAYEQYF.